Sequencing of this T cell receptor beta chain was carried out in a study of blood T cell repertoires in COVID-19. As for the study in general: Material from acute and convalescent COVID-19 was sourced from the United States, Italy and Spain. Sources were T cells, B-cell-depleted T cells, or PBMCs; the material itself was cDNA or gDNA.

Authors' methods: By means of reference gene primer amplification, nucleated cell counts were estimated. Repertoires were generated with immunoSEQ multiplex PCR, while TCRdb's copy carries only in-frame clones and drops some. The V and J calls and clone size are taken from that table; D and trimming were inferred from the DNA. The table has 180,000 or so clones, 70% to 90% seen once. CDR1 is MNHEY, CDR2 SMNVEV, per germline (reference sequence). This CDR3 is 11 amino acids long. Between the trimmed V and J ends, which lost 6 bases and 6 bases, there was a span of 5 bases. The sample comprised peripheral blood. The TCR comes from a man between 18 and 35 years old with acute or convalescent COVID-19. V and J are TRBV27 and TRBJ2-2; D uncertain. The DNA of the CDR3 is TGTGCCAGCAGATCGTCCGGGGAGCTGTTTTTT. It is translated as CASRSSGELFF.